Included here is one T cell receptor beta chain sequence, with context. The data were taken from a study of blood T cell repertoires in COVID-19. Background on the study: The United States, Italy and Spain supplied acute and convalescent COVID-19 samples. PBMCs, B-cell-depleted T cells, or T cells were the source of the cDNA or gDNA that made up the material.

V lost 6 bases, J lost 7 bases, and 11 bases stayed unmatched. The germline CDR1 and CDR2 sequences are LNHDA and SQIVND (reference sequence). There are 15 residues in the CDR3. As handled by the study authors: From reference gene primer amplification, estimates of nucleated cell counts were derived. The repertoire was sequenced with immunoSEQ multiplex PCR; TCRdb's copy has only in-frame clones and lacks some. That table gives V, J and clone size, and the DNA gave D and trimming. The sample carries 95,000 to 100,000 clones, under 90% recorded once. The sequence was obtained from a human donor in a cohort sampled during active COVID-19. Sequenced sample: peripheral blood. J is TRBJ2-1 and V is TRBV19; 8 nucleotides line up with TRBD2. CDR3 sequence (DNA): TGTGCCAGTAGCGATCGGGGGGGTGTTAAGAATGAGCAGTTCTTC. Translated: CASSDRGGVKNEQFF.